This T cell receptor beta chain appears in the sequencing data of a study of graft-versus-host responses after intestinal transplantation. Study-wide background: Each transplant was multivisceral, liver-intestinal, or isolated intestinal. Induction using anti-thymocyte globulin, followed by tacrolimus and steroids for 2 to 4 years, was given to all recipients. Whole-study results and caveats: Circulating GvH clone levels at their peak were associated with HvG declines (early post-transplant).

Profiling relied on immunoSEQ multiplex PCR, and the TCRdb table lists in-frame clones only, not all of them. The sample yields 41,000 or so clones, 95% seen once. Remarks on this clone: Its target is unknown.

This TCR was sampled from a human donor who was the organ donor for an intestinal transplant. Sequencing used unstimulated CD8+ T cells sorted from spleen or lymph node cells, obtained before transplant.

The CDR3 spells CASSGTSGAYQETQYF. Written as DNA, the CDR3 is TGTGCCAGCAGCGGGACTAGCGGAGCGTACCAAGAGACCCAGTACTTC. This chain joins TRBV7-9 and TRBJ2-5; 11 positions match TRBD2. The CDR3 is made up of 16 amino acids. The J segment lost 0 bases and the V segment lost 5 bases, leaving 5 bases of the junction unmatched. CDR1 SEHNR and CDR2 FQNEAQ come from the germline V gene (reference sequence).